This TCR beta chain emerged from a study of T-cell reconstitution after alpha-beta-depleted transplantation in children. Whole-study results and caveats: Several hundred rapidly expanded clones from non-depleted graft cells reportedly supplied alpha-beta T cells about two months post-transplant. Some patients owed their high day-60 TCRbeta diversity to surviving recipient T cells and thymic progenitors. At the one-year point after transplant, T-cell counts and TCRbeta diversity were found to come mostly from T cells that had been newly produced.

Unique molecular identifiers were used to barcode this TCRbeta library. From the PCR reads, TCRdb called clonotypes with MiXCR, one entry per CDR3 protein. In the table there are 550,000 to 600,000 distinct CDR3 sequences, under 30% of which are singletons. For this clonotype: Its antigen is unidentified.

The receptor was derived from a boy younger than two who had a stem cell transplant for acute myeloid leukemia, so the T cells may come from the graft donor. The sample in question was PBMCs, mostly from graft donor cells, obtained 360 days after TCRalphabeta/CD19-depleted stem cell transplant.

The CDR3: CASSPSGIYEQYV. In DNA form, the CDR3 reads TGTGCCAGCAGCCCTTCCGGGATCTACGAGCAGTACGTC. This chain links TRBV5-6 with TRBJ2-7; TRBD2 might be the D (5 bases). The CDR3 spans 13 residues. V was cut by 4 bases and J by 3 bases, with 11 bases left in between. The germline V gene has CDR1 SGHDT and CDR2 YYEEEE.